This T cell receptor (beta chain) is drawn from a study of cytomegalovirus exposure and HLA in healthy donors. Study-level points and caveats: Accurate HLA-A and HLA-B prediction from TCR beta sequences was reported for most subjects. In a later analysis, specific HLA alleles were associated with about 18,000 TCR beta sequences at a 0.05 false discovery rate.

Donors had nominal health at sampling but likely had unrecorded immune exposures. The V gene's germline CDR1 is MNHNS and CDR2 SASEGT. The CDR3 is 18 amino acids. The V segment lost 3 bases and the J segment 0 bases; nucleotides outside the gene matches: 9. A word on this clone: The antigen remains undetermined.

The PCR ran on 60 Vbeta and 13 Jbeta primers. Measured with immunoSEQ multiplex PCR; TCRdb has only the in-frame clones, and not every one. The table has about 76,000 clones, 73% seen once. The chain links TRBV6-1 to TRBJ2-1, with 9 bases fitting TRBD2. The source of this sequence is a woman in her thirties or forties in good health and CMV-seropositive. The specimen sequenced was PBMCs. The CDR3 reads CASSEFSGGSSSYNEQFF. The CDR3 coding sequence is TGTGCCAGCAGTGAGTTTAGCGGGGGCAGTAGCTCCTACAATGAGCAGTTCTTC.